These T cell receptor beta chains were read from a single sample in a study of shared clonotypes between healthy human individuals. Measured with immunoSEQ multiplex PCR; TCRdb has only the in-frame clones, and not every one. The sample has 550,000 to 800,000 clones; around 72% are singletons. Sequenced: memory CD4+ T cells sorted from blood. The receptors stem from a woman aged 30 to 39 in good health. Both conserved end residues are part of each CDR3. A D gene is named only where the DNA matches it firmly. A clone size is listed for some rows: how often the clone was seen (once, few, many), or a class if it is expanded.

clone_size: -; cdr3_length: 14; v_call: TRBV2; j_call: TRBJ1-1; d_call: -; cdr3_nt: TGTGCCAGCAGAGTTGACGGGGTACACACTGAAGCTTTCTTT; cdr3_aa: CASRVDGVHTEAFF
clone_size: -; cdr3_length: 16; v_call: TRBV19; j_call: TRBJ2-7; d_call: TRBD2; cdr3_nt: TGTGCCAGTAGTACTACTAGCGGGAGGGCCAGTTACGAGCAGTACTTC; cdr3_aa: CASSTTSGRASYEQYF
clone_size: -; cdr3_length: 10; v_call: TRBV30; j_call: TRBJ1-4; d_call: -; cdr3_nt: TGTGCCTGCAGTGGGGGAAAACTGTTTTTT; cdr3_aa: CACSGGKLFF
clone_size: -; cdr3_length: 13; v_call: TRBV19; j_call: TRBJ2-1; d_call: -; cdr3_nt: TGTGCCAGTAGTATTTCGTGGAGCTACGAGCAGTTCTTC; cdr3_aa: CASSISWSYEQFF
clone_size: few; cdr3_length: 10; v_call: TRBV7-9; j_call: TRBJ2-5; d_call: -; cdr3_nt: TGTGCCAGCAGCGCAGAGACCCAGTACTTC; cdr3_aa: CASSAETQYF
clone_size: -; cdr3_length: 14; v_call: TRBV28; j_call: TRBJ2-5; d_call: TRBD2; cdr3_nt: TGTGCCAGCAGTGATAGCGGGAGAGGGGAGACCCAGTACTTC; cdr3_aa: CASSDSGRGETQYF
clone_size: -; cdr3_length: 15; v_call: TRBV10-3; j_call: TRBJ2-1; d_call: -; cdr3_nt: TGTGCCATCGGTGCGGGTGGAGGGACCTACAATGAGCAGTTCTTC; cdr3_aa: CAIGAGGGTYNEQFF
clone_size: -; cdr3_length: 13; v_call: TRBV29-1; j_call: TRBJ1-1; d_call: TRBD1; cdr3_nt: TGCAGCGTTGACGAGGGGGCCAACACTGAAGCTTTCTTT; cdr3_aa: CSVDEGANTEAFF
clone_size: -; cdr3_length: 21; v_call: TRBV27; j_call: TRBJ2-3; d_call: TRBD2; cdr3_nt: TGTGCCAGCAGTCCTCGAAGCCTTCGGGGGACTAGCGGGAGAGGGACAGATACGCAGTATTTT; cdr3_aa: CASSPRSLRGTSGRGTDTQYF
clone_size: -; cdr3_length: 13; v_call: TRBV7-6; j_call: TRBJ1-4; d_call: -; cdr3_nt: TGTGCCAGCAGCTTAGCGAGGGGAGAAAAACTGTTTTTT; cdr3_aa: CASSLARGEKLFF
clone_size: few; cdr3_length: 14; v_call: TRBV10-1; j_call: TRBJ2-3; d_call: TRBD1; cdr3_nt: TGCGCCAGCAGTCGCAGGGGGCAGACAGATACGCAGTATTTT; cdr3_aa: CASSRRGQTDTQYF
clone_size: -; cdr3_length: 15; v_call: TRBV18; j_call: TRBJ2-1; d_call: TRBD1; cdr3_nt: TGTGCCAGCTCACCACCAGGACAGGGGAAGGATGAGCAGTTCTTC; cdr3_aa: CASSPPGQGKDEQFF
clone_size: -; cdr3_length: 17; v_call: TRBV27; j_call: TRBJ2-3; d_call: TRBD2; cdr3_nt: TGTGCCAGCAGGGGAGGGGAGCGGAGTTTTAGCACAGATACGCAGTATTTT; cdr3_aa: CASRGGERSFSTDTQYF